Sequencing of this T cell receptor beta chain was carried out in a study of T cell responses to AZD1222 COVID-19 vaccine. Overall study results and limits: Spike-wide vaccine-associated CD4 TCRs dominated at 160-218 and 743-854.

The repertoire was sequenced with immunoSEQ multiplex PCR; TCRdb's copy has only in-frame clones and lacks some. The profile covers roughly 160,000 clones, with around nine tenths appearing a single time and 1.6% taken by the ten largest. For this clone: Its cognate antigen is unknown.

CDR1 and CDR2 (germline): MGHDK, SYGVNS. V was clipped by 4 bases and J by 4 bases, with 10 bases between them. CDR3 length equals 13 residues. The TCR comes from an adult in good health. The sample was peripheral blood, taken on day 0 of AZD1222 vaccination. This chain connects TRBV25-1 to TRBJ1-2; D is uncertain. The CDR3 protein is CASSGFGSYGYTF. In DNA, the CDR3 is TGTGCCAGCAGTGGCTTTGGGAGCTATGGCTACACCTTC.